The 24 T cell receptor beta chains below come from one sample, sequenced in a study of blood T cell repertoires in COVID-19 (TCRdb year 2020). The library was produced with the immunoSEQ multiplex PCR assay. Imported from immuneACCESS, the table was reduced by TCRdb to in-frame sequences with V and J called. These copies leave out some clones; in studies compared against another copy, an unresolved V gene accounts for under half, and the cause of the remainder is not known. For this sample the table gives under 450,000 clones, of which about nine tenths were detected only once. 10% to 15% of the sample comes from the top ten. The sequenced sample was peripheral blood. Source of these receptors: a woman aged 45 to 65 with COVID-19, enrolled during active disease.

The table lists this clone with a few counts. The chain joins TRBV6-5 to TRBJ2-5, with 9 bases fitting TRBD1. CDR1 and CDR2 (germline): MNHEY, SVGAGI. The length of the CDR3 is 14 residues. Trimming cost V 2 bases and J 4 bases; bases outside gene matches: 2. The CDR3 sequence is CASSYRQGGETQYF. The CDR3 DNA sequence: TGTGCCAGCAGTTACCGACAGGGGGGAGAGACCCAGTACTTC.

V is TRBV28 and J is TRBJ2-7; D not certain. The CDR3 totals 11 residues. CDR1 and CDR2 (germline): MDHEN, SYDVKM. V was clipped by 6 bases and J by 5 bases, with 8 bases between them. This CDR3 is CASRLFDEQYF. The CDR3 DNA reads as TGTGCCAGCAGGTTGTTCGACGAGCAGTACTTC.

The CDR3 loop reads CASSFSGGLETQYF. CDR3 nucleotide sequence: TGTGCCAGCAGCTTTTCAGGGGGCTTGGAGACCCAGTACTTC. This chain links TRBV7-2 with TRBJ2-5, with TRBD1 matching 8 bases. Germline V gene sequence: CDR1 SGHTA, CDR2 FQGNSA. The CDR3 extends over 14 amino acids. Losses at the gene ends were 3 bases for V and 5 bases for J; bases not matched to a gene: 5.

The chain combines TRBV30 with TRBJ1-4, with 8 nucleotides matching TRBD1. With 0 bases clipped from V and 7 bases from J, the junction kept 4 bases outside the gene matches. This CDR3 has 14 residues. Germline CDR1 and CDR2: GTSNPN and SVGIG (reference sequence). This CDR3 reads CAWSVPGTGEKLFF. The DNA for the CDR3 is TGTGCCTGGAGTGTACCCGGGACAGGTGAAAAACTGTTTTTT.

The J gene is TRBJ1-1, the V gene TRBV11-2, with 7 bases aligning to TRBD1. This CDR3 contains 14 residues. Germline lookup yields CDR1 SGHAT and CDR2 FQNNGV. V shed 3 bases, J shed 1 base, and the junction held 2 bases outside the gene matches. CDR3 bases: TGTGCCAGCAGCTTTGACAGGGCGAACACTGAAGCTTTCTTT. Translated, it gives CASSFDRANTEAFF.

The CDR3, as DNA: TGTGCCAGCAGCTTCAATTCTGGAGGGATGAACACTGAAGCTTTCTTT. Translation gives CASSFNSGGMNTEAFF. V and J are TRBV7-2 and TRBJ1-1, with D unclear. Germline V lookup: CDR1 SGHTA, CDR2 FQGNSA. The CDR3 spans 16 residues. Trimming pared 3 bases from V and 0 bases from J, leaving 14 bases between.

J is TRBJ1-1 and V is TRBV5-1, with D tentatively TRBD1 (5 bases). CDR1 and CDR2 from the germline V gene are SGHRS and YFSETQ. Trimming removed 2 bases at V and 2 bases at J, with 16 bases between. There are 16 residues in the CDR3. In DNA, the CDR3 is TGCGCCAGCAGCTTTCAGGGAATGGAAAAAAACACTGAAGCTTTCTTT. This codes for CASSFQGMEKNTEAFF.

This clone was counted a single time. J is TRBJ1-2 and V is TRBV4-1, with TRBD1 matching 7 bases. The CDR3 loop spans 15 amino acids. Looked up from germline, CDR1 is MGHRA and CDR2 is YSYEKL. Losses at the gene ends were 3 bases for V and 2 bases for J; bases not matched to a gene: 6. In DNA, the CDR3 is TGCGCCAGCAGCCATCCGGGACAGCGAAACTATGGCTACACCTTC. Translated: CASSHPGQRNYGYTF.

This chain joins TRBV4-1 and TRBJ2-3, with 10 bases fitting TRBD1. V shed 3 bases and J 2 bases; nucleotides not matched to a gene: 5. The germline V gene has CDR1 MGHRA and CDR2 YSYEKL. The CDR3 is 16 residues long. This CDR3 reads CASSQDRGEVTDTQYF. Here the CDR3 DNA reads TGCGCCAGCAGCCAGGACAGGGGGGAGGTCACAGATACGCAGTATTTT.

V and J are TRBV28 and TRBJ1-2, with unresolved D. The V end lost 8 bases, the J end lost 8 bases, and 18 bases lay between the germline ends. Germline CDR1 and CDR2: MDHEN and SYDVKM. This CDR3 contains 13 residues. The CDR3 nucleotides read TGTGCCAGCCGGGCTAGGGAGAAGGAGGGCTACACCTTC. This sequence encodes CASRAREKEGYTF.

The CDR3 nucleotides read TGTGCCAGCCGCGCCGGAGGAGAGCCCCAGCATTTT. Translation: CASRAGGEPQHF. The chain links TRBV28 to TRBJ1-5; D unclear. This CDR3 is built from 12 residues. The germline gives CDR1 MDHEN, CDR2 SYDVKM. V was clipped by 8 bases and J by 8 bases, with 13 bases between them.

This clone showed up just once. The chain joins TRBV19 to TRBJ2-2; D remains unclear. CDR1 is LNHDA and CDR2 is SQIVND in the germline V gene (reference sequence). This CDR3 spans 12 amino acids. With 5 bases removed from V and 4 bases from J, the gap between germline ends came to 5 bases. The CDR3 reads CASSYGTGELFF. The CDR3 nucleotides are TGTGCCAGTAGTTACGGCACCGGGGAGCTGTTTTTT.

This clone occurred a few times. The rearrangement links TRBV19 to TRBJ1-2; 7 bases align to TRBD1. Germline trimming cut 10 bases from V and 0 bases from J; bases unmatched to any gene: 11. Germline CDR1 LNHDA, CDR2 SQIVND (reference sequence). The CDR3 loop spans 15 amino acids. This CDR3 is CATATRQGANYGYTF. CDR3 in DNA: TGTGCCACCGCCACTCGACAGGGAGCTAACTATGGCTACACCTTC.

V usage is TRBV7-3 and J usage is TRBJ1-6, with 8 bases lining up with TRBD1. The CDR3 covers 13 residues. Losses at the gene ends were 5 bases for V and 12 bases for J; bases not matched to a gene: 6. Per the germline V gene, CDR1 is SGHTA and CDR2 is FQGTGA. CDR3 sequence reads: CASSPNRGEPLHF. DNA for the CDR3: TGTGCCAGCAGCCCCAACAGGGGGGAACCCCTCCACTTT.

The V and J genes are TRBV30 and TRBJ1-5; D may be TRBD1 (5 bases). The germline CDR1 and CDR2 sequences are GTSNPN and SVGIG (reference sequence). Trimming stripped 3 bases from V and 0 bases from J, with 6 bases between. CDR3 length: 13 amino acids. CDR3 DNA sequence: TGTGCCTGGAGGCAGGGTAGCAATCAGCCCCAGCATTTT. Protein product: CAWRQGSNQPQHF.

The V gene is TRBV18, the J gene TRBJ2-2; D possibly corresponds to TRBD2 (6 bases). Looked up from germline, CDR1 is KGHSH and CDR2 is LQKENI. V gave up 3 bases and J gave up 2 bases, with 16 bases separating them. The CDR3 extends over 17 amino acids. CDR3 DNA: TGTGCCAGCTCACCTGACACGCTCGGGGGTAACACCGGGGAGCTGTTTTTT. This encodes CASSPDTLGGNTGELFF.

This clone was found many times. This chain links TRBV30 with TRBJ2-7, with 11 bases identical to TRBD1. The CDR3 extends over 15 amino acids. CDR1 GTSNPN and CDR2 SVGIG come from the germline V gene (reference sequence). V shed 0 bases, J shed 3 bases, and the junction held 4 bases outside the gene matches. DNA of the CDR3: TGTGCCTGGAGTGTACGGGACAGGGGGATCTACGAGCAGTACTTC. Amino acids: CAWSVRDRGIYEQYF.

The V and J genes are TRBV19 and TRBJ1-4; 11 bases are a match to TRBD1. V gave up 6 bases and J gave up 2 bases; unmatched junction bases: 8. Germline V gene sequence: CDR1 LNHDA, CDR2 SQIVND (reference sequence). The CDR3 length is 17 residues. The CDR3 DNA reads as TGTGCCAGTAGACCCTGGGGACAGGGGGGGACTAATGAAAAACTGTTTTTT. It codes for CASRPWGQGGTNEKLFF.

For the CDR3, the DNA is TGTGCCAGCAGCCCCCCCAGGGGAACCACTGAAGCTTTCTTT. Protein: CASSPPRGTTEAFF. This rearrangement joins TRBV3-1 (or the pseudogene TRBV3-2) to TRBJ1-1, with D perhaps matching TRBD1 (6 bases). CDR3 length equals 14 residues. Trimming left V 4 bases short and J 4 bases short, with 13 bases between. Germline V gene lookup returns CDR1 LGHDT and CDR2 YNNKEL (reference sequence).

The chain uses TRBV6-2 or TRBV6-3 and TRBJ1-6, with 8 bases lining up with TRBD1. V was clipped by 1 base and J by 14 bases; unmatched bases: 10. The CDR3 totals 15 residues. In germline, CDR1 is MNHEY, CDR2 SVGEGT. Here the CDR3 reads CASSYYGQGIVTLHF. DNA of the CDR3: TGTGCCAGCAGTTACTACGGACAGGGCATAGTCACCCTCCACTTT.

The chain employs TRBV6-5 and TRBJ2-7, with TRBD2 matching 7 bases. This CDR3 contains 13 residues. Germline V lookup: CDR1 MNHEY, CDR2 SVGAGI. V dropped 7 bases and J dropped 6; count of bases not matched to a gene: 9. In DNA, the CDR3 is TGTGCCAGCACCTGGGGGAGGGATGGCGAGCAGTACTTC. Translating it yields CASTWGRDGEQYF.

As for this clone: This sample also contains other DNA sequences that code for the same CDR3. The J gene is TRBJ2-7, the V gene TRBV5-1; 10 bases map to TRBD1. From germline, CDR1 is SGHRS and CDR2 YFSETQ. The CDR3 extends over 14 amino acids. V lost 4 bases, J lost 2 bases, and 3 bases stayed unmatched. The CDR3 nucleotides read TGCGCCAGCAGCCTCGGACAGGGGGCCTACGAGCAGTACTTC. Translated, it gives CASSLGQGAYEQYF.

The rearrangement joins TRBV29-1 to TRBJ2-1; 8 nucleotides line up with TRBD2. The CDR3 runs 15 residues. Germline assignment: CDR1 SQVTM and CDR2 ANQGSEA. The V gene end was trimmed by 6 bases and the J gene end by 9 bases; junction bases not matched to a gene: 16. DNA of the CDR3: TGCAGCGTGTTTGGCGGGGGGATACCCCCGAGTGAGCAGTTCTTC. Translation gives CSVFGGGIPPSEQFF.

V and J are TRBV4-1 and TRBJ2-7, with TRBD2 matching 12 bases. Germline V lookup: CDR1 MGHRA, CDR2 YSYEKL. Germline trimming cut 4 bases from V and 2 bases from J; bases unmatched to any gene: 12. CDR3 length: 18 amino acids. DNA of the CDR3: TGCGCCAGCAGCCTGGGAACTAGCGGGGGGAGGATCGCCTACGAGCAGTACTTC. Amino acid sequence: CASSLGTSGGRIAYEQYF.